The present T cell receptor beta chain was sequenced within a study of T cells in Graves' hyperthyroidism and ophthalmopathy. Whole-study results and caveats: Ophthalmopathy and stable hyperthyroidism were separated by a 13 V-J model.

Germline CDR1 is DFQATT and CDR2 is SNEGSKA (reference sequence). With 3 bases clipped from V and 6 bases from J, the junction kept 7 bases outside the gene matches. This CDR3 region has 14 residues. This clonotype was counted many times. Its antigen is unknown. Regions amplified from RNA transcripts were the TCR beta CDR3 regions. TCR CDR3 underwent first-round RT-PCR with the HTBI primer set. MiXCR was run by TCRdb on the multiplex PCR reads, yielding one entry per CDR3 protein. Of some 800,000 distinct CDR3 sequences listed, around 38% are singletons. A lack of ophthalmopathy progression within 18 months defined stable Graves' hyperthyroidism. These patients, aged 18 to 65, had recently diagnosed hyperthyroidism lasting under 2 months. Clinicians diagnosed patients from clinical symptoms, serum thyroxine and TRAb, thyroid ultrasound and orbital computed tomography.

The TCR comes from a man between 18 and 29 years old with Graves' hyperthyroidism. The gene calls are TRBV20-1 and TRBJ1-5; TRBD1 aligns across 8 bases. The sequenced sample was blood. The CDR3 region is CSARAGQGGQPQHF. CDR3 bases: TGCAGTGCTAGGGCCGGACAGGGAGGTCAGCCCCAGCATTTT.